This T cell receptor beta chain was profiled in a study of CD8+CD57+ T cells in acquired aplastic anemia. Turning to the study itself: Recorded DNA amounts for sorted CD4+ and CD8+ cells had an average of roughly 3.4 ug.

The CDR3 extends over 15 amino acids. V was shortened by 6 bases and J by 3 bases, with 14 bases between the two germline ends. Germline CDR1 reads MNHNS; CDR2 reads SASEGT. This clonotype was detected ten times or more. Its target is not known. The authors sequenced patients whose flow cytometry had shown CD8+CD57+ cell expansion. Study-wide points: The study found no significant CD8+ Simpson's diversity difference between patients and controls.

The TCR beta profiling, which covered VDJ combination and CDR3 sequence, was carried out using genomic DNA as the template. TCRdb reanalysed the reads using MiXCR and keeps one entry per CDR3 protein. The repertoire holds 150,000 to 200,000 distinct CDR3 sequences, with 40% to 55% as singletons. The sequencing sample was made of sorted CD4+, CD8+, or CD8+CD57+ T cells (not recorded which) from PBMCs. The receptor's source is a human donor with aplastic anemia. This sequence joins TRBV6-1 and TRBJ1-4, with D possibly being TRBD1 (6 bases). CDR3 loop: CASRDWGGPNEKLFF. CDR3 coding DNA: TGTGCCAGCAGGGATTGGGGGGGGCCTAATGAAAAACTGTTTTTT.